This paragraph reports one T cell receptor beta chain. The sample belongs to a study of blood T cell repertoires in COVID-19. Whole-study context: From T cells, B-cell-depleted T cells, or PBMCs came the material, which was cDNA or gDNA.

Profiling relied on immunoSEQ multiplex PCR, and the TCRdb table lists in-frame clones only, not all of them. This sample has 110,000 or so clones, with around four fifths found just once. The trim removed 4 bases at V and 7 bases at J, leaving 23 bases unmatched. Germline CDR1 LGHNA, CDR2 YSLEER. The CDR3 loop spans 20 amino acids. The source of this sequence is a human donor in a cohort sampled during active COVID-19. The chain joins TRBV4-3 to TRBJ1-5, with 9 bases matching TRBD1. Sequenced material: peripheral blood. CDR3 nucleotide sequence: TGCGCCAGCAGCCGGAACAGGGACAGGGACGAGGAAAGGATCGTCCAGCCCCAGCATTTT. It specifies CASSRNRDRDEERIVQPQHF.